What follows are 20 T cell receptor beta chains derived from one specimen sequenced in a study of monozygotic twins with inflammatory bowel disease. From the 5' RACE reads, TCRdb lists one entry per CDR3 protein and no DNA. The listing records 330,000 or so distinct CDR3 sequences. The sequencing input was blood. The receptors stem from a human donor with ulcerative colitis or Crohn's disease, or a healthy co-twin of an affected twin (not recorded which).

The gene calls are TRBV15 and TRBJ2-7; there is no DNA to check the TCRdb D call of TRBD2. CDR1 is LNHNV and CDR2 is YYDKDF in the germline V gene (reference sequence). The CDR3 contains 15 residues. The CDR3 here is CATSRVPVDSYEQYF.

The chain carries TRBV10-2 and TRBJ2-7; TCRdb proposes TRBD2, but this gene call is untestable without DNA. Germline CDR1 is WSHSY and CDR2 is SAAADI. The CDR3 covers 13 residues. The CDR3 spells CASRGQLTYEQYF.

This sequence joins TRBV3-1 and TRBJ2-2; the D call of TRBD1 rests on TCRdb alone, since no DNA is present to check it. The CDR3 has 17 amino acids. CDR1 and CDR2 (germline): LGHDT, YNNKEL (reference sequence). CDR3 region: CASSRLPRDRGTGELFF.

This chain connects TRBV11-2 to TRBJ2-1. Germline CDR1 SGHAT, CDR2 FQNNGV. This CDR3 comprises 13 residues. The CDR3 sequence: CASSLERGSEQFF.

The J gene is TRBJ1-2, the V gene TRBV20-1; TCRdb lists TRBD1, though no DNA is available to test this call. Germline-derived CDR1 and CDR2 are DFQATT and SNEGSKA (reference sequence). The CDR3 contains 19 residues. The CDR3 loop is CSASLALSGQGGGNYGYTF.

CDR3: CASSSRTSGIYNEQFF. This chain connects TRBV5-1 to TRBJ2-1; TCRdb proposes TRBD2, but this gene call is untestable without DNA. The CDR3 runs 16 residues. Germline V gene lookup returns CDR1 SGHRS and CDR2 YFSETQ.

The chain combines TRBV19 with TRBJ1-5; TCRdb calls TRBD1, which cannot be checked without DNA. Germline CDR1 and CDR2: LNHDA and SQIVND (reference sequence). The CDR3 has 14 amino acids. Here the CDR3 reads CATGSSTSNQPQHF.

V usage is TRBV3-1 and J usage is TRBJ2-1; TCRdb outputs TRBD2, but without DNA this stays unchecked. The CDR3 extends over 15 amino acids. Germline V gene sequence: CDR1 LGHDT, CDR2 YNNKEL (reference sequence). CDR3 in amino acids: CASSQVASGSNEQFF.

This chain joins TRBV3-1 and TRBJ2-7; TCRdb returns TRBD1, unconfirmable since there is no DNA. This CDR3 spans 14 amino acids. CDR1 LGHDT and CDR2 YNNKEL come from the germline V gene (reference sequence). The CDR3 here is CASSQGGNVDEQYF.

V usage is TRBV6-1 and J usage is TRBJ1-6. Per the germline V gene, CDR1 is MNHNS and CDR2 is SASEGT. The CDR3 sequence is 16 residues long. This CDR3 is CASRRVDGPYNSPLHF.

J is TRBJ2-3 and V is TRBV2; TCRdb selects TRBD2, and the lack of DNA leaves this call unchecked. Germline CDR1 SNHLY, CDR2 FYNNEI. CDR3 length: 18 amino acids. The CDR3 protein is CASRAPAGSGRASDTQYF.

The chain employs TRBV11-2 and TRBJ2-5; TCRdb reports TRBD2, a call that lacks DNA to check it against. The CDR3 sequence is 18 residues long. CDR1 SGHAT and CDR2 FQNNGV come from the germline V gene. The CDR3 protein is CASSLMGLAGGGQETQYF.

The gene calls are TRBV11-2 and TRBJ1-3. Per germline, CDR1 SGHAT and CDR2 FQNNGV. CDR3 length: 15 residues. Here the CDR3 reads CASSPHRTVGNTIYF.

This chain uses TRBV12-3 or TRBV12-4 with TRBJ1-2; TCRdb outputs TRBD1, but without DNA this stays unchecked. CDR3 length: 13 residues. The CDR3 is CASSLKTGYGYTF.

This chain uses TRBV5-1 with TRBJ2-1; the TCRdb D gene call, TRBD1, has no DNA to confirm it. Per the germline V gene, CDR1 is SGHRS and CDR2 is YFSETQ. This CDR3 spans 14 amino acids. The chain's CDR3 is CASSLGDRGDEQFF.

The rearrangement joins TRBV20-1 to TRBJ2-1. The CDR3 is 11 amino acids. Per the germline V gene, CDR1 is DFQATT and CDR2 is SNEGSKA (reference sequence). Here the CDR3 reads CSAFPNNEQFF.

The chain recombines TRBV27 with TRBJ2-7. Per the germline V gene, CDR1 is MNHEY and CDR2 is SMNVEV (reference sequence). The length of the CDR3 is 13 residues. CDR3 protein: CASISWPSYEQYF.

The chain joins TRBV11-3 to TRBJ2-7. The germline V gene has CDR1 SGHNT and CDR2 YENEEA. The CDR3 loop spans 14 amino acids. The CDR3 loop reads CASSLFGDSYEQYF.

CDR3: CASSLSGVETQYF. The J gene is TRBJ2-5, the V gene TRBV28. Germline V CDR1 and CDR2: MDHEN, SYDVKM. The CDR3 is 13 amino acids.

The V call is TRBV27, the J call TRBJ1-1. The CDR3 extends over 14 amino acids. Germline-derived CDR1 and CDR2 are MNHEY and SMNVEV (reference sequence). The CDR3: CASSLRTTGTEAFF.